This TCR beta chain was sequenced in a study of T cells after yellow fever vaccination. Study-level results: High-abundance clonotypes from the bulk population could contaminate FACS-sorted repertoires.

This clonotype was seen a handful of times. Its matching antigen is unknown. 5'RACE template switching produced TCR cDNA carrying a universal primer site and UMIs. TCRdb analysed the 5' RACE reads with MiXCR anew, one entry per CDR3 protein. This sample yields about 210,000 distinct CDR3 sequences, of which 2.5% to 3.5% are seen a single time; around 3% belongs to the top ten. Germline CDR1 is MNHEY and CDR2 is SVGEGT. This CDR3 is built from 17 residues. V shed 7 bases, J shed 0 bases, and the junction held 14 bases outside the gene matches. The TCR sequence derives from a young man who received the YFV17D yellow fever vaccine. This material consisted of CD4+ T cells sorted from PBMCs, taken 10 days after the yellow fever booster vaccination. The chain joins TRBV6-2 or TRBV6-3 to TRBJ1-2; 7 nucleotides match TRBD1. CDR3 region: CASKHPGQSLANYGYTF. The CDR3 nucleotides read TGTGCCAGCAAACATCCGGGACAGAGCCTCGCTAACTATGGCTACACCTTC.